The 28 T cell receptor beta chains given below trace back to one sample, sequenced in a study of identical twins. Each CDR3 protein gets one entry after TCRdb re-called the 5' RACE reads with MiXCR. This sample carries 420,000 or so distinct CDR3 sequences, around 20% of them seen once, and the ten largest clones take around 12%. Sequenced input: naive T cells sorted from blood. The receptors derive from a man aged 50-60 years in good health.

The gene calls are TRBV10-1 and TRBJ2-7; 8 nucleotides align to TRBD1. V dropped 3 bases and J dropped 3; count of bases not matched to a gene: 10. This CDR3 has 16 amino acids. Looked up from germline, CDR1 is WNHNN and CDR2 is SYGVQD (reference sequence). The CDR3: CASSDPHRGLNYEQYF. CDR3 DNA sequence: TGCGCCAGCAGTGACCCTCACAGGGGGTTAAACTACGAGCAGTACTTC.

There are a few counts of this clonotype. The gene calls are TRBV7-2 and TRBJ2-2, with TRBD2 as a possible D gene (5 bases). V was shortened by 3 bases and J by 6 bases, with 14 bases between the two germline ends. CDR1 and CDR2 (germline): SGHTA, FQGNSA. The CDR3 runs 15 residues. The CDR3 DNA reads TGTGCCAGCAGCTTCTTGCGAGGAGGTCCCGGGGAGCTGTTTTTT. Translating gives CASSFLRGGPGELFF.

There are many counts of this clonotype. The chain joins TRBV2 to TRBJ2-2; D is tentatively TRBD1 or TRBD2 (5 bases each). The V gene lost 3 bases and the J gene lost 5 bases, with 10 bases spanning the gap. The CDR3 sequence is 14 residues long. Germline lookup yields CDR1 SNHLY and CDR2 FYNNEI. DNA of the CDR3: TGTGCCAGCAGTGATTGGGGGAGAACCGGGGAGCTGTTTTTT. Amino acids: CASSDWGRTGELFF. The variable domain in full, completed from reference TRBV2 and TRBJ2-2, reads EPEVTQTPSHQVTQMGQEVILRCVPISNHLYFYWYRQILGQKVEFLVSFYNNEISEKSEIFDDQFSVERPDGSNFTLKIRSTKLEDSAMYFCASSDWGRTGELFFGEGSRLTVL.

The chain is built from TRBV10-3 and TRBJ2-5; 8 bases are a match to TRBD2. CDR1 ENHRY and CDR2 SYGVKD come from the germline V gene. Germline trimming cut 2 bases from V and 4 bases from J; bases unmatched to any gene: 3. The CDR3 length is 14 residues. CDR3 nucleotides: TGTGCCATCAGTGAGCGGGGGGGGCTAGAGACCCAGTACTTC. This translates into CAISERGGLETQYF.

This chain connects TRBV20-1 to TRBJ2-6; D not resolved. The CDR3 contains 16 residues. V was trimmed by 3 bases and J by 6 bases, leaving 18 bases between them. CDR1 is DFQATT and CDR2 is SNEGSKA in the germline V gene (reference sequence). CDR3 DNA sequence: TGCAGTGCTAGTCCCCGGGCCACTTCCCAGGCCAACGTCCTGACTTTC. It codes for CSASPRATSQANVLTF.

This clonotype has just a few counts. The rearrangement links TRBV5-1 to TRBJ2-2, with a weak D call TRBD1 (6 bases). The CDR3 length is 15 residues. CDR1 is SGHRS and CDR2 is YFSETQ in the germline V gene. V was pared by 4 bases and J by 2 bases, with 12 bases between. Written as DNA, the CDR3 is TGCGCCAGCAGCCTCGGGACAATTAACACCGGGGAGCTGTTTTTT. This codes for CASSLGTINTGELFF.

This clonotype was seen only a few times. The CDR3 region has the DNA TGTGCCACCAGTAGGGCTTTGTCGATGGACGGGGAGCTGTTTTTT. It yields the protein CATSRALSMDGELFF. This sequence joins TRBV15 and TRBJ2-2; D uncertain. The germline V and J ends were trimmed by 6 bases and 7 bases, with 18 bases remaining between them. The CDR3 sequence is 15 residues long. Germline CDR1 LNHNV, CDR2 YYDKDF (reference sequence).

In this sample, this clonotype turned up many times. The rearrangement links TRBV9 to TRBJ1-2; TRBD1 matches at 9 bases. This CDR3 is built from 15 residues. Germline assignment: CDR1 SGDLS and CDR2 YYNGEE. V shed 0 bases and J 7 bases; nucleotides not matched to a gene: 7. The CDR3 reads CASSVDGQGIGGYTF. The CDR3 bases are TGTGCCAGCAGCGTAGATGGACAGGGGATTGGTGGCTACACCTTC.

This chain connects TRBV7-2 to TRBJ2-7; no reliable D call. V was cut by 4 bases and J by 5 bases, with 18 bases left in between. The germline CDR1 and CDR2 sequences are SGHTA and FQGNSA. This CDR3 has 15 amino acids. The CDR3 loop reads CASSSNFPGGHEQYF. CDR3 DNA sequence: TGTGCCAGCAGCTCCAATTTCCCGGGTGGCCACGAGCAGTACTTC.

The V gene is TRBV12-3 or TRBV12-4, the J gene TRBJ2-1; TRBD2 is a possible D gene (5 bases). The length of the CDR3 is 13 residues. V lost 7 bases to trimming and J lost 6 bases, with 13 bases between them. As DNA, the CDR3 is TGTGCCAGCACTTCTTCAACTAGCAATGAGCAGTTCTTC. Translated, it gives CASTSSTSNEQFF.

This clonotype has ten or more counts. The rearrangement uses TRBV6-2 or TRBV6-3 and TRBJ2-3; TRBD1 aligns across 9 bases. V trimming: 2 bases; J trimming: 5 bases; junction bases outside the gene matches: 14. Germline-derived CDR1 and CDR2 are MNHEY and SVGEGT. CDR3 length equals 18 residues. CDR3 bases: TGTGCCAGCAGTTACGCAAGGGACAGGGCCTTGCACGGAGATACGCAGTATTTT. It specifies CASSYARDRALHGDTQYF.

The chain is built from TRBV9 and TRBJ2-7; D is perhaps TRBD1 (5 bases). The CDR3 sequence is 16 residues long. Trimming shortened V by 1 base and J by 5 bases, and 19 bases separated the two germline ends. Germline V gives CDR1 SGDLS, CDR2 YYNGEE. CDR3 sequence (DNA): TGTGCCAGCAGCGTACTGCAGGGCAGGGATGTGAACGAGCAGTACTTC. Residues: CASSVLQGRDVNEQYF.

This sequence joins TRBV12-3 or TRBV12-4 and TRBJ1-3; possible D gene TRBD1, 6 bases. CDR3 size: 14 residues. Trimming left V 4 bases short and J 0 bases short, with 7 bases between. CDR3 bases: TGTGCCAGCAGTTACAGGGACTCTGGAAACACCATATATTTT. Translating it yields CASSYRDSGNTIYF.

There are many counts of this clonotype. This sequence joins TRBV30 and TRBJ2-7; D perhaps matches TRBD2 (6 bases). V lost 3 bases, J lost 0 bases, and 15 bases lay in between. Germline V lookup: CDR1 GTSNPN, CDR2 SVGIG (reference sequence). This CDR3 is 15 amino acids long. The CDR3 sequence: CAWSAGPWRSYEQYF. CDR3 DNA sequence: TGTGCCTGGAGCGCGGGACCTTGGCGCTCCTACGAGCAGTACTTC.

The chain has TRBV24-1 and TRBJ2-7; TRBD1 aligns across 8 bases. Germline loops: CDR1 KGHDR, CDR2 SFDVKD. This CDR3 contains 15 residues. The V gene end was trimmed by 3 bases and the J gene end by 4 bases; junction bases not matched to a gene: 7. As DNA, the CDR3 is TGTGCCACCAGTGATACTGGACAGGGCGCGTACGAGCAGTACTTC. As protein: CATSDTGQGAYEQYF.

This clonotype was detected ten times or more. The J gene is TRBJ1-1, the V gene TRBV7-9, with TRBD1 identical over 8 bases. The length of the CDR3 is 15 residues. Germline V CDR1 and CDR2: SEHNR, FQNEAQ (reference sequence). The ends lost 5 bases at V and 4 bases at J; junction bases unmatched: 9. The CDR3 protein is CASSPDRGLGTEAFF. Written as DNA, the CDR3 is TGTGCCAGCAGCCCAGACAGGGGCCTTGGCACTGAAGCTTTCTTT.

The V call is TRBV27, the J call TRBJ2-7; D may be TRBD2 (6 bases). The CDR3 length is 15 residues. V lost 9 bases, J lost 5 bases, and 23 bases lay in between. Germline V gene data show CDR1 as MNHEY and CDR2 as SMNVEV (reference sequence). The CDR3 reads CASSSGWRVIDEQYF. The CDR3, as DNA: TGTGCCAGTAGCAGTGGGTGGAGGGTTATTGACGAGCAGTACTTC.

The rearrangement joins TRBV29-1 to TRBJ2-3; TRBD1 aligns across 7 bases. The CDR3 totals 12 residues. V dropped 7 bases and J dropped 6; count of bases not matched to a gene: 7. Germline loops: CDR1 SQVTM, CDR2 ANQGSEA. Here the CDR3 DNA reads TGCAGCGCCGAACAGGGGTTCGATACGCAGTATTTT. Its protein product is CSAEQGFDTQYF.

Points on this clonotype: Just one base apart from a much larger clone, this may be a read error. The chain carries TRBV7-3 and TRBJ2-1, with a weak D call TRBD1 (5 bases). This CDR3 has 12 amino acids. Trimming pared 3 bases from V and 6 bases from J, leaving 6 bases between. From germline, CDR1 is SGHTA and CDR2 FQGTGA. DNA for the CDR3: TGTGCCAGCAGCTTCCAGGGCAATGAGCAGTTCTTC. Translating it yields CASSFQGNEQFF.

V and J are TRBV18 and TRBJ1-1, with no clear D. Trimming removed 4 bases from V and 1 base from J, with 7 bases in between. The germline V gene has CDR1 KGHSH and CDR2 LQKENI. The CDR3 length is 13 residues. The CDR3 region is CASSQWPNTEAFF. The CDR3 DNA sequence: TGTGCCAGCTCACAGTGGCCGAACACTGAAGCTTTCTTT.

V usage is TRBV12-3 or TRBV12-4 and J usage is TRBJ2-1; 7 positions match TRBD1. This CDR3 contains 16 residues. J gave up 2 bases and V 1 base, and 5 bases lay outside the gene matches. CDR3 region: CASSLGSGGAYNEQFF. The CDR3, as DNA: TGTGCCAGCAGTTTAGGGTCAGGGGGTGCCTACAATGAGCAGTTCTTC.

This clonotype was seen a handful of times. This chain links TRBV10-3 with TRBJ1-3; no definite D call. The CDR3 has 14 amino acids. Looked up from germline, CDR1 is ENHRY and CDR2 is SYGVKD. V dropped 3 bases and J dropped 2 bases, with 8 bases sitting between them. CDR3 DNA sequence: TGTGCCATCAGTGAACGGGCTGCTGGAAACACCATATATTTT. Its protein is CAISERAAGNTIYF.

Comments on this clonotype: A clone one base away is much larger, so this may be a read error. CDR3 loop: CASSLRTSGSYEQYF. The CDR3, as DNA: TGTGCCAGCAGCTTAAGGACTAGCGGATCCTACGAGCAGTACTTC. This chain uses TRBV7-8 with TRBJ2-7, with 10 nucleotides matching TRBD2. CDR3 length equals 15 residues. Germline-derived CDR1 and CDR2 are SGHVS and FQNEAQ. With V trimmed by 2 bases and J by 1 base, 2 bases remained unmatched.

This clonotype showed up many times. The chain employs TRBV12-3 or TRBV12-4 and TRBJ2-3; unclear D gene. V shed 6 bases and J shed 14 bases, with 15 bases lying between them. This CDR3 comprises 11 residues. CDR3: CASSVKLGMYF. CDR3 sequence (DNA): TGTGCCAGCAGCGTAAAGCTTGGGATGTATTTT.

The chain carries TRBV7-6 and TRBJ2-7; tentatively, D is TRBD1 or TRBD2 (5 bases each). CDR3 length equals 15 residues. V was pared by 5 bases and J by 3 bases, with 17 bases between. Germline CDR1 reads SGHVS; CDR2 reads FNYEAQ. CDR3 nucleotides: TGTGCCAGCAGCCCCTCAGGGACGGCCGGCTACGAGCAGTACTTC. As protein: CASSPSGTAGYEQYF.

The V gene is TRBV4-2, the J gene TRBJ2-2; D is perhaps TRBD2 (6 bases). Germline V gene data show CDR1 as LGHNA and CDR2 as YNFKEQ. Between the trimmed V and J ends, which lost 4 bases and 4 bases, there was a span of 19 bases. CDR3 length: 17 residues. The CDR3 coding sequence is TGTGCCAGCAGCCCGTCCGTAGCGGCTGAAGGCACCGGGGAGCTGTTTTTT. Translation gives CASSPSVAAEGTGELFF.

The CDR3 sequence: CASRTHDRDELFF. In DNA, the CDR3 is TGTGCCAGCAGAACCCACGACAGGGACGAACTGTTTTTT. The rearrangement uses TRBV12-3 or TRBV12-4 and TRBJ1-4; 7 bases match TRBD1. V lost 6 bases to trimming and J lost 12 bases; unmatched junction nucleotides: 10. The CDR3 is 13 amino acids.

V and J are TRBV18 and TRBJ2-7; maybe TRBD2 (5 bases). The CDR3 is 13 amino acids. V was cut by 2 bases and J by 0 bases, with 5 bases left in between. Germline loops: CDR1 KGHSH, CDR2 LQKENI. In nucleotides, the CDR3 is TGTGCCAGCTCACCAGAGGGCTCCTACGAGCAGTACTTC. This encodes CASSPEGSYEQYF.